A single sample is the source of the 28 T cell receptor beta chains below, sequenced in a study of shared clonotypes between healthy human individuals. TCRdb keeps only in-frame clones here, not all; method: immunoSEQ multiplex PCR. Among over 950,000 clones listed, 60% to 80% were seen once. Material for sequencing was memory CD4+ T cells from PBMCs. The sample's subset: CD45RA-negative fraction. The receptor set was obtained from a man between 18 and 35 years old in good health. Some clones in this sample may be carry-over from other donors' samples.

The chain joins TRBV6-1 to TRBJ2-1; 10 nucleotides agree with TRBD1. Trimming removed 4 bases from V and 6 bases from J; junction bases left unmatched: 15. From germline, CDR1 is MNHNS and CDR2 SASEGT. CDR3 size: 18 residues. Here the CDR3 reads CASSGTGGLGLGTNEQFF. CDR3 nucleotides: TGTGCCAGCAGTGGGACAGGGGGTCTGGGGTTAGGTACCAATGAGCAGTTCTTC.

The chain combines TRBV5-6 with TRBJ2-3, with 7 nucleotides matching TRBD2. CDR3 length: 15 residues. V trimming: 3 bases; J trimming: 0 bases; junction bases outside the gene matches: 4. Germline V gives CDR1 SGHDT, CDR2 YYEEEE. CDR3 protein: CASSSLAASTDTQYF. The CDR3 DNA reads as TGTGCCAGCAGCTCGCTAGCGGCTAGCACAGATACGCAGTATTTT.

The rearrangement joins TRBV2 to TRBJ2-5; D unresolved. V lost 9 bases and J lost 3, with 14 bases in between. CDR3 size: 13 residues. The germline CDR1 and CDR2 sequences are SNHLY and FYNNEI. CDR3 nucleotides: TGTGCCAGTCAAACAGAGGCTAAAGAGACCCAGTACTTC. Translating it yields CASQTEAKETQYF.

This rearrangement joins TRBV28 to TRBJ1-1, with a weak D call TRBD1 (5 bases). The CDR3 contains 13 residues. V was clipped by 5 bases and J by 1 base, with 8 bases between them. Looked up from germline, CDR1 is MDHEN and CDR2 is SYDVKM. The CDR3 nucleotides are TGTGCCAGCAGTCCGGGGGAGAACACTGAAGCTTTCTTT. Residues: CASSPGENTEAFF.

This clone was counted many times. V usage is TRBV13 and J usage is TRBJ2-2; D is unresolved. This CDR3 has 13 residues. The germline V gene encodes CDR1 PRHDT and CDR2 FYEKMQ (reference sequence). V lost 3 bases to trimming and J lost 6 bases, with 8 bases between them. The CDR3 loop reads CASSFQAAGELFF. The CDR3 DNA follows: TGTGCCAGCAGCTTTCAGGCCGCCGGGGAGCTGTTTTTT.

This chain uses TRBV11-2 with TRBJ1-5; TRBD1 matches 8 bases. The CDR3 spans 14 residues. The germline V gene encodes CDR1 SGHAT and CDR2 FQNNGV. With V trimmed by 5 bases and J by 7 bases, 7 bases remained unmatched. CDR3 loop: CASSPDRVGQPQHF. DNA of the CDR3: TGTGCCAGCAGCCCGGACAGGGTGGGGCAGCCCCAGCATTTT. Full variable domain (remainder filled in from reference TRBV11-2 and TRBJ1-5): EAGVAQSPRYKIIEKRQSVAFWCNPISGHATLYWYQQILGQGPKLLIQFQNNGVVDDSQLPKDRFSAERLKGVDSTLKIQPAKLEDSAVYLCASSPDRVGQPQHFGDGTRLSIL.

The sample holds many counts of this clone. The J gene is TRBJ1-1, the V gene TRBV14; D not resolved. There are 13 residues in the CDR3. The V end lost 6 bases, the J end lost 0 bases, and 8 bases lay between the germline ends. Germline CDR1 SGHDN, CDR2 FVKESK. As DNA, the CDR3 is TGTGCCAGCAGTCATGGAATGAACACTGAAGCTTTCTTT. Translation gives CASSHGMNTEAFF.

The chain joins TRBV27 to TRBJ1-1; perhaps TRBD1 as D (5 bases). The V end was cut by 6 bases, the J end by 7 bases, with 15 bases between. Germline CDR1 is MNHEY and CDR2 is SMNVEV (reference sequence). This CDR3 has 13 amino acids. CDR3 protein: CASRVEGRGEAFF. For the CDR3, the DNA is TGTGCCAGCAGAGTTGAGGGGAGAGGTGAAGCTTTCTTT.

This sequence joins TRBV4-1 and TRBJ1-2, with a tentative D call TRBD1 (6 bases). The V gene's germline CDR1 is MGHRA and CDR2 YSYEKL. The CDR3 has 16 residues. Between the trimmed V and J ends, which lost 2 bases and 5 bases, there was a span of 18 bases. The CDR3 loop is CASSQPTGSSHYGYTF. CDR3 DNA: TGCGCCAGCAGCCAACCCACAGGGAGTTCCCATTATGGCTACACCTTC.

The rearrangement links TRBV7-2 to TRBJ2-2; D unclear. Trimming stripped 4 bases from V and 7 bases from J, with 4 bases between. In germline, CDR1 is SGHTA, CDR2 FQGNSA. The CDR3 has 11 residues. CDR3 nucleotide sequence: TGTGCCAGCAGCTCGGGCGGGGAGCTGTTTTTT. Translated: CASSSGGELFF.

This clone was recorded only once. Germline is not matched at one junction end, which may reflect a read error. This chain uses TRBV5-1 with TRBJ2-3; 8 positions agree with TRBD1. The CDR3 covers 15 residues. Per the germline V gene, CDR1 is SGHRS and CDR2 is YFSETQ. The CDR3 coding sequence is TGTGCCAGCAGCTTGCAGGGGGCAGGCACAGATACGCAGTATTTT. Protein: CASSLQGAGTDTQYF. Together with reference TRBV5-1 and TRBJ2-3, the CDR3 gives the full variable domain: KAGVTQTPRYLIKTRGQQVTLSCSPISGHRSVSWYQQTPGQGLQFLFEYFSETQRNKGNFPGRFSGRQFSNSRSEMNVSTLELGDSALYLCASSLQGAGTDTQYFGPGTRLTVL.

The chain combines TRBV7-2 with TRBJ2-5; the D is unclear. The germline V and J ends were trimmed by 3 bases and 5 bases, with 10 bases remaining between them. This CDR3 spans 13 amino acids. Per the germline V gene, CDR1 is SGHTA and CDR2 is FQGNSA. The CDR3, as DNA: TGTGCCAGCAGCTTTGCCAGGAAGGAGACCCAGTACTTC. This codes for CASSFARKETQYF. Full variable domain (missing parts from reference TRBV7-2 and TRBJ2-5): GAGVSQSPSNKVTEKGKDVELRCDPISGHTALYWYRQSLGQGLEFLIYFQGNSAPDKSGLPSDRFSAERTGGSVSTLTIQRTQQEDSAVYLCASSFARKETQYFGPGTRLLVL.

This chain uses TRBV27 with TRBJ1-4; a possible D gene is TRBD1 (6 bases). The CDR3 has 18 residues. Germline assignment: CDR1 MNHEY and CDR2 SMNVEV (reference sequence). The V end was cut by 5 bases, the J end by 8 bases, with 27 bases between. The CDR3 is CASSPTFNGGRGNEKLFF. The CDR3 nucleotides read TGTGCCAGCAGTCCAACCTTTAACGGGGGCAGGGGAAACGAAAAACTGTTTTTT. The full variable domain, rest sourced from reference TRBV27 and TRBJ1-4, is EAQVTQNPRYLITVTGKKLTVTCSQNMNHEYMSWYRQDPGLGLRQIYYSMNVEVTDKGDVPEGYKVSRKEKRNFPLILESPSPNQTSLYFCASSPTFNGGRGNEKLFFGSGTQLSVL.

This chain uses TRBV7-2 with TRBJ2-3; D ambiguous. Germline values: CDR1 SGHTA, CDR2 FQGNSA. This CDR3 comprises 14 residues. V was clipped by 1 base and J by 6 bases, with 11 bases between them. The CDR3 reads CASSLGTTRDTQYF. Here the CDR3 DNA reads TGTGCCAGCAGCTTAGGAACTACTCGGGATACGCAGTATTTT.

The chain links TRBV18 to TRBJ1-1, with D maybe TRBD1 (6 bases). The CDR3 is 16 amino acids. The ends were cut back, 3 bases at V and 4 bases at J, with 18 bases in the middle. Germline V gene lookup returns CDR1 KGHSH and CDR2 LQKENI. The CDR3 here is CASSPAVGGSGTEAFF. In DNA form, the CDR3 reads TGTGCCAGCTCACCGGCTGTAGGGGGATCGGGCACTGAAGCTTTCTTT.

The rearrangement links TRBV4-3 to TRBJ1-2; 9 bases line up with TRBD1. The CDR3 loop spans 16 amino acids. Unmatched junction bases numbered 6, after V lost 1 base and J lost 3 bases. CDR1 is LGHNA, CDR2 YSLEER, per germline. The CDR3 DNA follows: TGCGCCAGCAGCCAAGTCACAGGGGGCAATTACTATGGCTACACCTTC. Its protein product is CASSQVTGGNYYGYTF.

This clone appeared a few times. The chain links TRBV21-1 to TRBJ2-7; TRBD2, the D gene given by the table, was not confirmed from the DNA. TRBV21-1 is tagged as a pseudogene. The CDR3 runs to 18 residues. CDR3: CASSLSGTSGSTSYEQYF. CDR3 DNA sequence: TGTGCCAGCAGTCTTAGTGGTACTAGCGGGAGCACATCCTACGAGCAGTACTTC.

This chain links TRBV2 with TRBJ2-1; TRBD2 aligns across 9 bases. Unmatched junction bases numbered 6, after V lost 3 bases and J lost 6 bases. The V gene's germline CDR1 is SNHLY and CDR2 FYNNEI. The CDR3 sequence is 15 residues long. The CDR3 region is CASSEDLAGSNEQFF. The CDR3 nucleotides read TGTGCCAGCAGTGAGGATCTAGCGGGATCCAATGAGCAGTTCTTC.

The CDR3 nucleotides read TGTGCCAGCTCCATTCGGGGAAGGTCAGGGAGCAATCAGCCCCAGCATTTT. Amino acids: CASSIRGRSGSNQPQHF. V and J are TRBV27 and TRBJ1-5, with TRBD1 as a possible D gene (5 bases). The V gene lost 8 bases and the J gene lost 1 base, with 21 bases spanning the gap. This CDR3 is 17 amino acids long. From germline, CDR1 is MNHEY and CDR2 SMNVEV (reference sequence).

The chain employs TRBV5-1 and TRBJ2-3; D might be TRBD2 (5 bases). The V and J ends lost 4 bases and 3 bases respectively, with 9 bases between them. The CDR3 spans 13 residues. The germline V gene encodes CDR1 SGHRS and CDR2 YFSETQ. CDR3 in DNA: TGCGCCAGCAGCACCCCGGGGACAGATACGCAGTATTTT. It is translated as CASSTPGTDTQYF.

The rearrangement links TRBV19 to TRBJ2-3; TRBD2 aligns across 11 bases. CDR1 and CDR2 from the germline V gene are LNHDA and SQIVND (reference sequence). This CDR3 region has 16 residues. V shed 7 bases, J shed 3 bases, and the junction held 9 bases outside the gene matches. CDR3 amino acids: CASTNLAGGSTDTQYF. The CDR3 DNA sequence: TGTGCCAGTACCAATCTAGCGGGAGGAAGTACAGATACGCAGTATTTT. Based on the CDR3 plus reference TRBV19 and TRBJ2-3, the full variable domain is DGGITQSPKYLFRKEGQNVTLSCEQNLNHDAMYWYRQDPGQGLRLIYYSQIVNDFQKGDIAEGYSVSREKKESFPLTVTSAQKNPTAFYLCASTNLAGGSTDTQYFGPGTRLTVL.

The chain couples TRBV9 to TRBJ1-1; a weak D match, TRBD1 (5 bases). Germline V lookup: CDR1 SGDLS, CDR2 YYNGEE. The CDR3 loop spans 13 amino acids. The ends were cut back, 3 bases at V and 2 bases at J, with 8 bases in the middle. CDR3 nucleotides: TGTGCCAGCAGCGAGGGGAGTAACACTGAAGCTTTCTTT. It encodes CASSEGSNTEAFF.

This clone was observed a few times. This chain connects TRBV7-2 to TRBJ1-1, with D possibly TRBD1 on 6 matching bases. Germline V CDR1 and CDR2: SGHTA, FQGNSA. This CDR3 region has 11 residues. The V end was cut by 3 bases, the J end by 10 bases, with 9 bases between. The CDR3 nucleotides are TGTGCCAGCAGCTTCGACAGGCGAGCTTTCTTT. It translates to CASSFDRRAFF.

The CDR3 DNA reads TGTGCCAGCAGCCGTTCCCCCCGGTCTAGCGGAAAGTTCTTC. This encodes CASSRSPRSSGKFF. This chain joins TRBV14 and TRBJ2-1; the match to TRBD2 covers 7 bases. The ends lost 4 bases at V and 14 bases at J; junction bases unmatched: 14. The germline V gene has CDR1 SGHDN and CDR2 FVKESK. CDR3 size: 14 residues.

The CDR3 sequence is CASSLDPGQINQPQHF. The CDR3 DNA follows: TGCGCCAGCAGCTTGGACCCGGGACAGATAAATCAGCCCCAGCATTTT. V usage is TRBV5-1 and J usage is TRBJ1-5; 7 bases agree with TRBD1. There are 16 residues in the CDR3. CDR1 is SGHRS, CDR2 YFSETQ, per germline. The trim removed 0 bases at V and 4 bases at J, leaving 7 bases unmatched.

The chain joins TRBV7-2 to TRBJ2-3, with 13 bases lining up with TRBD2. Trimming took 5 bases from V and 3 from J; bases not matched to a gene: 11. Germline-derived CDR1 and CDR2 are SGHTA and FQGNSA. The CDR3 has 18 residues. Here the CDR3 DNA reads TGTGCCAGCAGCACCCACGGGACTAGCGGGGTAGGGACAGATACGCAGTATTTT. Translating gives CASSTHGTSGVGTDTQYF.

The chain combines TRBV7-2 with TRBJ2-3; perhaps TRBD2 as D (5 bases). V lost 1 base and J 7 bases, leaving 12 bases between the germline ends. The CDR3 loop spans 14 amino acids. CDR1 is SGHTA and CDR2 is FQGNSA in the germline V gene. The CDR3 sequence: CASSLGGFSNTQYF. CDR3 DNA sequence: TGTGCCAGCAGCTTAGGAGGGTTCTCAAATACGCAGTATTTT.

As to this clone: The sample holds other DNA sequences that translate to the same CDR3. The chain combines TRBV5-4 with TRBJ2-7; 8 bases are shared with TRBD2. CDR3 length: 14 amino acids. CDR1 SGHNT and CDR2 YYREEE come from the germline V gene (reference sequence). The V segment lost 5 bases and the J segment 2 bases; nucleotides outside the gene matches: 6. This chain's CDR3 is CASSFSGSPYEQYF. DNA for the CDR3: TGTGCCAGCAGTTTCAGCGGGAGCCCCTACGAGCAGTACTTC.